Here is one T cell receptor beta chain with its context. The data were obtained in a study of blood T cell repertoires in COVID-19. Sequenced by immunoSEQ multiplex PCR; TCRdb stores in-frame clones only, minus some. Of fewer than 450,000 clones in the sample, 70% to 90% were seen once. J gave up 2 bases and V 4 bases, and 5 bases lay outside the gene matches. Looked up from germline, CDR1 is LNHDA and CDR2 is SQIVND (reference sequence). The CDR3 covers 15 residues. This TCR was recovered from a woman aged 45-65 years with COVID-19, enrolled during active disease. The chain employs TRBV19 and TRBJ2-7, with 10 bases matching TRBD1. The sample taken for sequencing was peripheral blood. Written as DNA, the CDR3 is TGTGCCAGTAGTACCGACAGGGGGCCAGCCTACGAGCAGTACTTC. This translates into CASSTDRGPAYEQYF.